One TCR beta chain is described in this entry. This entry comes from a study of blood T cell repertoires in COVID-19. Study-level background: Some COVID-19 samples were acute and others convalescent; all came from the United States, Italy and Spain. Sources were T cells, B-cell-depleted T cells, or PBMCs; the material itself was cDNA or gDNA.

Enrollees, about 18 to 95 years old, lived in 24 US areas. Germline V gene sequence: CDR1 SGHDT, CDR2 YYEEEE. J gave up 4 bases and V 5 bases, and 8 bases lay outside the gene matches. This CDR3 has 14 amino acids. As originally analysed: Amplification of reference gene primers provided the estimated nucleated cell counts. TCRdb's copy holds only in-frame clones and misses some; the assay was immunoSEQ multiplex PCR. V and J calls and clone size come straight from that table; D and trimming were deduced from the DNA. The sample carries about 400,000 clones, around nine tenths recorded once. The sequenced sample consisted of PBMCs or T cells enriched from blood (not recorded which). The rearrangement joins TRBV5-6 to TRBJ2-7; 8 nucleotides match TRBD1. The origin of this receptor is a woman under 40 with acute COVID-19. As DNA, the CDR3 is TGTGCCAGCAGAACGGGGACAGGCGCGTACGAGCAGTACTTC. Its translation is CASRTGTGAYEQYF.